This TCR beta chain came from a study of cytomegalovirus exposure and HLA in healthy donors. 60 Vbeta and 13 Jbeta primers were used in PCR. Produced via immunoSEQ multiplex PCR; TCRdb's table is partial and in-frame only. The sample consists of 200,000 or so clones, roughly nine tenths of them appearing once. V shed 0 bases, J shed 8 bases, and the junction held 11 bases outside the gene matches. The CDR3 length is 17 residues. CDR1 and CDR2 (germline): LGHNA, YSLEER. Worth noting for this clone: Its matching antigen is unknown.

Overall study results and limits: DRB1 showed the most TCR associations and HLA-C the fewest in a later analysis, as rates varied by HLA locus. Among TCR sequences, most were rare, though some public TCRs appeared in many donors.

This TCR was sampled from a girl in the first two years of life in good health and CMV-seronegative. Material for sequencing was PBMCs. The J gene is TRBJ2-1, the V gene TRBV4-3; TRBD2 agrees at 9 bases. CDR3 sequence reads: CASSQDLASGIRDEQFF. CDR3 bases: TGCGCCAGCAGCCAAGATCTGGCTAGCGGGATTAGAGATGAGCAGTTCTTC.